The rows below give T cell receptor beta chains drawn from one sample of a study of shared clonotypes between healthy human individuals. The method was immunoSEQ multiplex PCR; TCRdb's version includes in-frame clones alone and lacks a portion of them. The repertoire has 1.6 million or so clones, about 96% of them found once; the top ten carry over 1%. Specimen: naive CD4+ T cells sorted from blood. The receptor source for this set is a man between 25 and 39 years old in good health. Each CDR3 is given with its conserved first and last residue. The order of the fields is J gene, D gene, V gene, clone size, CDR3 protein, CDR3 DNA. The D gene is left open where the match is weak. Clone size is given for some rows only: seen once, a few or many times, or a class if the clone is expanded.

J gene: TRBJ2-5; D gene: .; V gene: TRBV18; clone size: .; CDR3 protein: CASSPLGDGTQYF; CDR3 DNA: TGTGCCAGCTCACCACTAGGGGACGGGACCCAGTACTTC
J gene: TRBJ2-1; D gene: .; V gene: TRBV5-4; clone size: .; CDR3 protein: CASSLAGPNEQFF; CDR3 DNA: TGTGCCAGCAGCTTGGCAGGGCCCAATGAGCAGTTCTTC
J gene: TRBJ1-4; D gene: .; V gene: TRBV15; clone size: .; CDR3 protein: CATRPFSTRRPDEKLFF; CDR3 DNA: TGTGCCACCAGACCTTTTTCGACGCGGAGACCCGATGAAAAACTGTTTTTT
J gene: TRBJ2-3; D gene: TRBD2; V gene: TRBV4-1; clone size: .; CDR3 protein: CASSQNLAGGPPDTQYF; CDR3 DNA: TGCGCCAGCAGCCAGAATCTAGCGGGAGGGCCCCCAGATACGCAGTATTTT
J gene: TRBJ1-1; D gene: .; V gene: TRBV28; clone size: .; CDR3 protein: CASNQGLLGFF; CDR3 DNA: TGTGCCAGCAATCAGGGACTTTTAGGTTTCTTT
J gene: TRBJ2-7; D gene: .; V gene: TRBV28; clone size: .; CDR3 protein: CASSFYGGRWDEQYF; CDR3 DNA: TGTGCCAGCAGTTTCTACGGAGGCAGATGGGACGAGCAGTACTTC
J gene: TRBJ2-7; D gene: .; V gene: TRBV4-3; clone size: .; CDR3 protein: CASSQEDSSPYEQYF; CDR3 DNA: TGCGCCAGCAGCCAAGAAGACAGCTCTCCCTACGAGCAGTACTTC
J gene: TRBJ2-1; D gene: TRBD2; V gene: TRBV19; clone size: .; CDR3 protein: CASSPGLASDEQFF; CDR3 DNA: TGTGCCAGTAGTCCGGGACTAGCCAGTGATGAGCAGTTCTTC
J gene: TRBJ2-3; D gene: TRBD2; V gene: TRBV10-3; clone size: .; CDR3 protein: CAISESLAGVKDTQYF; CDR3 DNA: TGTGCCATCAGTGAGTCACTAGCGGGAGTCAAAGATACGCAGTATTTT
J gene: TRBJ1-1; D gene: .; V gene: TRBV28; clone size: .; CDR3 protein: CASSLFGQMNFNTEAFF; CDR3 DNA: TGTGCCAGCAGTTTATTCGGGCAGATGAACTTCAACACTGAAGCTTTCTTT
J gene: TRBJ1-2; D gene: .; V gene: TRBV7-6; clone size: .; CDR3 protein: CASSLGMGLNYGYTF; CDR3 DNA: TGTGCCAGCAGCTTAGGGATGGGACTCAACTATGGCTACACCTTC
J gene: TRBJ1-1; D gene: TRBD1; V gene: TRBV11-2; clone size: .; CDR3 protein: CASSQNRGGEAFF; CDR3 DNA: TGTGCCAGCAGCCAGAACAGGGGTGGTGAAGCTTTCTTT
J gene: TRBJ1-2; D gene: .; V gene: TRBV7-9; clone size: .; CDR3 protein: CASSGSFTGMGKGYTF; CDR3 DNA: TGTGCCAGCAGCGGAAGCTTTACGGGGATGGGGAAGGGCTACACCTTC
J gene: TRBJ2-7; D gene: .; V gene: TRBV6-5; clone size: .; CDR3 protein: CASSFSGNYNSYEQYF; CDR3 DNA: TGTGCCAGCAGTTTCTCTGGAAACTATAATTCCTACGAGCAGTACTTC
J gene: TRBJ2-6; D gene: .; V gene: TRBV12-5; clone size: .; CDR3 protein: CASGLVRMTQRSGANVLTF; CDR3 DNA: TGTGCTAGTGGTTTGGTAAGAATGACTCAGCGCTCTGGGGCCAACGTCCTGACTTTC
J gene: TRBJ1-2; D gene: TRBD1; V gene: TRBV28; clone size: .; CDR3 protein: CASSRTGNGYTF; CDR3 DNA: TGTGCCAGCAGCCGGACAGGGAATGGCTACACCTTC
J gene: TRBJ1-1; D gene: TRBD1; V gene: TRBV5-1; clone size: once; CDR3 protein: CASSLAGQGFPEAFF; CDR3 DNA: TGCGCCAGCAGCTTGGCTGGACAGGGATTCCCTGAAGCTTTCTTT
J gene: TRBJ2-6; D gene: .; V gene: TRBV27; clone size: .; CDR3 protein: CATRPPGTGANVLTF; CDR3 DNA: TGTGCCACCCGACCCCCAGGGACTGGGGCCAACGTCCTGACTTTC
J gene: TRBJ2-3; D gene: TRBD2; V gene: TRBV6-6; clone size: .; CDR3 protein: CASGTTSGIGNTQYF; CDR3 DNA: TGTGCCAGCGGGACTACTAGCGGGATCGGAAATACGCAGTATTTT
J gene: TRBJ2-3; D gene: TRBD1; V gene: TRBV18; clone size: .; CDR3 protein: CASSPLGQGGDTQYF; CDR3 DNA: TGTGCCAGCTCACCCCTGGGACAGGGGGGAGATACGCAGTATTTT
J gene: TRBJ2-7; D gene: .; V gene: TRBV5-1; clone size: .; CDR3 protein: CASSLTGKASYEQYF; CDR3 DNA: TGCGCCAGCAGCTTGACGGGGAAGGCCTCCTACGAGCAGTACTTC
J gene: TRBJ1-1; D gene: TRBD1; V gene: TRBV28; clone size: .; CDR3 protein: CASSSSGTAGEAFF; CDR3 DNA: TGTGCCAGCAGTTCGTCCGGGACAGCTGGTGAAGCTTTCTTT
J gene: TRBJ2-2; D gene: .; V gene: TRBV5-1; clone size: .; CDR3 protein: CASSLAGTGELFF; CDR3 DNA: TGCGCCAGCAGCTTGGCCGGTACCGGGGAGCTGTTTTTT
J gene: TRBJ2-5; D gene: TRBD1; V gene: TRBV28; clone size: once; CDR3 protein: CASSEPRGRETQYF; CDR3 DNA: TGTGCCAGCAGTGAACCCAGGGGGCGGGAGACCCAGTACTTC
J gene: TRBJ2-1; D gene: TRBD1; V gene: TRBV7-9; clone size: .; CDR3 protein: CASSPTGGSYNEQFF; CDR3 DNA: TGTGCCAGCAGCCCGACAGGGGGCTCCTACAATGAGCAGTTCTTC
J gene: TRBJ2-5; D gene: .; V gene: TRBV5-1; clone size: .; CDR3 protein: CASSLAARVQETQYF; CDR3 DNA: TGCGCCAGCAGCTTGGCAGCGCGGGTCCAAGAGACCCAGTACTTC